This entry describes one T cell receptor beta chain. This sample stems from a study of memory CD4+ T cells and cytomegalovirus serostatus. Using immunoSEQ multiplex PCR, the repertoire was profiled, and TCRdb retains in-frame clones only, with some absent. The sample includes 84,000 or so clones, over 80% of them seen just once. The sort gate was single viable CD3+CD4+CD8-CD45RO+ cells for memory CD4+ T cells. Looked up from germline, CDR1 is LNHDA and CDR2 is SQIVND (reference sequence). The junction had 5 bases not matched to a gene; V was cut back by 6 bases and J by 2 bases. The CDR3 has 14 residues.

The gene calls are TRBV19 and TRBJ2-7, with 9 bases lining up with TRBD1. This receptor was taken from an adult in good health and CMV-seronegative. Input material: memory CD4+ T cells from blood. The CDR3 sequence: CASRTTGGTYEQYF. The CDR3 nucleotides read TGTGCCAGTAGGACGACAGGGGGGACCTACGAGCAGTACTTC.